Listed below are T cell receptor beta chains from one sample, sequenced in a study of blood T cell repertoires in COVID-19. TCRdb keeps only in-frame clones here, not all; method: immunoSEQ multiplex PCR. The data show 250,000 to 300,000 clones, with approximately 91% seen just once and 2.3% held by the top ten. Sequencing input: PBMCs or T cells enriched from blood (not recorded which). The receptors were gathered from a woman aged 35 to 49 with acute COVID-19. CDR3s include the opening cysteine and the closing phenylalanine or tryptophan. Each record gives: V gene, J gene, CDR3 protein.

V: TRBV5-6; J: TRBJ2-5; CDR3: CASSGEVETQYF
V: TRBV7-9; J: TRBJ1-2; CDR3: CASSLRVGDTYGYTF
V: TRBV4-1; J: TRBJ2-6; CDR3: CASSASRDRASGANVLTF
V: TRBV25-1; J: TRBJ1-4; CDR3: CASRGGAVATNEKLFF
V: TRBV3-1/TRBV3-2; J: TRBJ1-2; CDR3: CASSQLSREDGYTF
V: TRBV7-9; J: TRBJ2-6; CDR3: CASTKRTSGGAGANVLTF
V: TRBV12-3/TRBV12-4; J: TRBJ2-5; CDR3: CASSDRAETQYF
V: TRBV3-1/TRBV3-2; J: TRBJ1-3; CDR3: CASSPSRLSGNTIYF
V: TRBV7-9; J: TRBJ1-4; CDR3: CASSTRDRSGEKLFF
V: TRBV30; J: TRBJ2-2; CDR3: CAWSVGGTGELFF
V: TRBV9; J: TRBJ1-2; CDR3: CASSPSVANYGYTF
V: TRBV7-2; J: TRBJ2-1; CDR3: CASSSAGNEQFF
V: TRBV20-1; J: TRBJ2-1; CDR3: CSPRTSGEQFF
V: TRBV9; J: TRBJ1-1; CDR3: CASSGPGVGEAFF
V: TRBV7-7; J: TRBJ1-2; CDR3: CASSLSQGSHYGYTF
V: TRBV7-9; J: TRBJ2-3; CDR3: CASTPLPGQGHTDTQYF
V: TRBV7-9; J: TRBJ1-2; CDR3: CASSLFGPNYGYTF
V: TRBV30; J: TRBJ2-2; CDR3: CAWMAGWGTGSNTGELFF
V: TRBV3-1/TRBV3-2; J: TRBJ1-4; CDR3: CASSQFLASEKLFF
V: TRBV6-5; J: TRBJ2-7; CDR3: CASSSTSGSSYEQYF
V: TRBV2; J: TRBJ2-3; CDR3: CASSDSFTQYF
V: TRBV18; J: TRBJ1-5; CDR3: CASSPIAQGAGQPQHF
V: TRBV15; J: TRBJ1-1; CDR3: CATSRETGGVTF
V: TRBV27; J: TRBJ1-5; CDR3: CASSLFARGDQPQHF
V: TRBV14; J: TRBJ1-3; CDR3: CASSPRAGNTIYF
V: TRBV5-4; J: TRBJ2-5; CDR3: CASSPGTSGGLWETQYF
V: TRBV1; J: TRBJ1-2; CDR3: CTSSQGSLSSNYGYTF